These 4 T cell receptor beta chains were all obtained from the same sample, sequenced in a study of spatial heterogeneity in lung cancer. TCRdb re-called the 5' RACE reads through MiXCR, storing one row per CDR3 protein. The repertoire holds about 29,000 distinct CDR3 sequences, with roughly 7.1% as singletons. Time point denoted: sample taken at primary tumor resection. Study outcomes and limitations: In tumors, expanded intratumoral alpha and beta TCR counts tracked mutation counts.

Their cognate antigens are unknown. The sample here was lung tumor tissue, taken at surgery. These receptors were taken from a male donor with early-stage non-small cell lung cancer.

This chain uses TRBV4-2 with TRBJ1-1; D gene ambiguous. The CDR3 runs 14 residues. V lost 2 bases and J lost 1, with 8 bases in between. Per the germline V gene, CDR1 is LGHNA and CDR2 is YNFKEQ. The CDR3 region has the DNA TGTGCCAGCAGCCAAATAGAGGGGAACACTGAAGCTTTCTTT. Protein sequence: CASSQIEGNTEAFF.

This clonotype has more than one count but fewer than ten. The genes are TRBV10-2 and TRBJ1-3; D is possibly TRBD1 (5 bases). Germline V CDR1 and CDR2: WSHSY, SAAADI. CDR3 length: 14 amino acids. The V end was cut by 4 bases, the J end by 0 bases, with 7 bases between. The CDR3 reads CASSGQNSGNTIYF. In DNA, the CDR3 is TGCGCCAGCAGTGGACAGAACTCTGGAAACACCATATATTTT.

This clonotype occurred many times. This chain uses TRBV5-6 with TRBJ2-7; the D gene is possibly TRBD2 (5 bases). The V end lost 6 bases, the J end lost 2 bases, and 9 bases lay between the germline ends. CDR3 size: 12 residues. The germline CDR1 and CDR2 sequences are SGHDT and YYEEEE. The CDR3 loop is CASTMGAYEQYF. As DNA, the CDR3 is TGTGCCAGCACCATGGGAGCCTACGAGCAGTACTTC.

This clonotype was recorded many times. This rearrangement joins TRBV29-1 to TRBJ2-3; TRBD2 aligns across 8 bases. The CDR3 extends over 15 amino acids. Germline loops: CDR1 SQVTM, CDR2 ANQGSEA. V was pared by 7 bases and J by 0 bases, with 9 bases of the junction left unmatched. The CDR3 DNA follows: TGCAGCGCCCAACCCGGGGGGGCCAGCACAGATACGCAGTATTTT. Protein sequence: CSAQPGGASTDTQYF.